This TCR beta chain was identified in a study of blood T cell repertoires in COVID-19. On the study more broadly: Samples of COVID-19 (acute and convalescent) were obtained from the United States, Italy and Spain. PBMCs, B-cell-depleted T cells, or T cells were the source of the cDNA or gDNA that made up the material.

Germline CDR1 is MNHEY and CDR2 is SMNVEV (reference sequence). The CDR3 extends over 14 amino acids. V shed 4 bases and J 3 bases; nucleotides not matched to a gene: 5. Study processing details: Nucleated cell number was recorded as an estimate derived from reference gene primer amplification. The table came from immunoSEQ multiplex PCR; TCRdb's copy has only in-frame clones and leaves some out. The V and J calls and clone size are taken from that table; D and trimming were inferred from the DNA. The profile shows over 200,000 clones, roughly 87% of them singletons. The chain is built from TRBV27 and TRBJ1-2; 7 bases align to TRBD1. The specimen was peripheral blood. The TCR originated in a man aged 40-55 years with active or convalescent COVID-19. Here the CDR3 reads CASSSGQAYYGYTF. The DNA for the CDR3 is TGTGCCAGCAGTTCCGGACAGGCTTACTATGGCTACACCTTC.